The clone carrying this T cell receptor (beta chain) was found a few times. Its antigen remains unknown. This entry is derived from a study of blood T cells in healthy people across ages. Study results and caveats: Percentage of naive T cells showed a strong correlation with TCR beta diversity.

The germline V gene has CDR1 KGHSH and CDR2 LQKENI. The CDR3 is made up of 13 amino acids. Trimming pared 3 bases from V and 2 bases from J, leaving 7 bases between. Next came a second PCR, run for roughly 6 to 11 cycles, which used a sample-barcoded 5' primer along with a J-beta primer mix. The template-switch adaptor, which had 12 random nucleotides, put a tag on each cDNA molecule. MiXCR, run by TCRdb on the 5' RACE reads, gives a single entry per CDR3 protein. The data hold about 830,000 distinct CDR3 sequences, with around 68% observed a single time. The material sequenced was blood. This receptor was taken from a man aged 25 to 45 in good health. This chain links TRBV18 with TRBJ2-5; D is unclear. Written as DNA, the CDR3 is TGTGCCAGCTCACCCAGGTGGCAAGAGACCCAGTACTTC. Protein sequence: CASSPRWQETQYF.